The present T cell receptor beta chain was sequenced within a study of blood T cell repertoires in COVID-19. The data were produced by immunoSEQ multiplex PCR, yet TCRdb's version contains in-frame clones alone and is incomplete. The data hold approximately 75,000 clones, with 70% to 90% observed a single time. V was trimmed by 0 bases and J by 8 bases, leaving 10 bases between them. The CDR3 runs 13 residues. Germline V gene lookup returns CDR1 MNHEY and CDR2 SVGAGI. This clone was counted between two and nine times. The chain links TRBV6-5 to TRBJ1-2; no clear D. The origin of this receptor is a man aged 45-65 years with acute or convalescent COVID-19. Sequences were obtained from peripheral blood. CDR3 residues: CASSYSTPRGYTF. The CDR3 region has the DNA TGTGCCAGCAGTTACTCAACCCCGCGGGGCTACACCTTC.